The next 25 T cell receptor beta chains were all read from a single sample in a study of CD8 T cells in ankylosing spondylitis. Overall study results and limits: Blood from ankylosing spondylitis patients appeared to carry a characteristic roughly 8-variant TCR beta motif.

These receptors are not linked to any known antigen. TCRdb reprocessed the 5' RACE reads via MiXCR and lists one record per CDR3 protein. The table lists about 540,000 distinct CDR3 sequences, more than 9.5% of them singletons. The specimen was blood, either unsorted or a sorted T cell fraction (not recorded which). These receptor sequences come from a male donor with ankylosing spondylitis.

This chain joins TRBV5-1 and TRBJ2-7; D might be TRBD1 or TRBD2, each matching 5 bases. Trimming pared 2 bases from V and 0 bases from J, leaving 12 bases between. Germline lookup yields CDR1 SGHRS and CDR2 YFSETQ. This CDR3 region has 15 residues. The CDR3 nucleotides are TGCGCCAGCAGCTTTCAGTCCGGGGCCTCCTACGAGCAGTACTTC. It codes for CASSFQSGASYEQYF.

This clonotype has ten or more counts. The V and J genes are TRBV2 and TRBJ2-3, with TRBD2 matching 7 bases. V lost 1 base, J lost 9 bases, and 1 base stayed unmatched. This CDR3 has 12 residues. Germline CDR1 reads SNHLY; CDR2 reads FYNNEI. CDR3 region: CASSEGEGTQYF. The CDR3 DNA reads as TGTGCCAGCAGTGAAGGGGAGGGGACGCAGTATTTT.

This clonotype was observed a few times. The chain carries TRBV10-3 and TRBJ1-5; D unclear. Trimming removed 0 bases from V and 0 bases from J, with 6 bases in between. The CDR3 loop spans 15 amino acids. From germline, CDR1 is ENHRY and CDR2 SYGVKD. The CDR3 nucleotides are TGTGCCATCAGTGAGTCACCAGATAGCAATCAGCCCCAGCATTTT. Protein: CAISESPDSNQPQHF.

This clonotype was recorded many times. V usage is TRBV5-1 and J usage is TRBJ2-1; D unresolved. CDR3 length: 16 residues. Germline CDR1 reads SGHRS; CDR2 reads YFSETQ. V lost 4 bases to trimming and J lost 4 bases, with 18 bases between them. CDR3 sequence: CASSPGPSGVYNEQFF. CDR3 bases: TGCGCCAGCAGCCCCGGACCATCTGGGGTTTACAATGAGCAGTTCTTC.

In its sample, this clonotype was seen a few times. This chain joins TRBV20-1 and TRBJ2-7; 7 bases align to TRBD2. Germline loops: CDR1 DFQATT, CDR2 SNEGSKA (reference sequence). CDR3 length: 15 residues. V was pared by 3 bases and J by 0 bases, with 8 bases of the junction left unmatched. In nucleotides, the CDR3 is TGCAGTGCTAGCGTAGGGAGGGGTTCCTCCTACGAGCAGTACTTC. Translated, it gives CSASVGRGSSYEQYF.

V gene TRBV7-7 combines with J gene TRBJ2-3, with 12 bases lining up with TRBD2. V dropped 5 bases and J dropped 4; count of bases not matched to a gene: 10. The CDR3 consists of 17 residues. In germline, CDR1 is SSHAT, CDR2 FNYEAQ (reference sequence). The CDR3 region has the DNA TGTGCCAGCAGCGCCTCCCTAACTAGCGGGAGGTCAGATACGCAGTATTTT. It codes for CASSASLTSGRSDTQYF.

This clonotype was observed a few times. The CDR3: CASSRLVSYNEQFF. CDR3 in DNA: TGTGCCAGTAGCCGACTAGTCTCCTACAATGAGCAGTTCTTC. The chain carries TRBV19 and TRBJ2-1, with TRBD2 as a possible D gene (6 bases). Germline lookup yields CDR1 LNHDA and CDR2 SQIVND (reference sequence). Trimming took 6 bases from V and 0 from J, leaving 9 bases between them. The CDR3 spans 14 residues.

This clonotype was picked up a small number of times. This sequence joins TRBV3-1 and TRBJ2-1; 14 nucleotides line up with TRBD2. The trim removed 4 bases at V and 9 bases at J, leaving 5 bases unmatched. There are 15 residues in the CDR3. Germline V gives CDR1 LGHDT, CDR2 YNNKEL (reference sequence). CDR3 nucleotide sequence: TGTGCCAGCAGCCGCGGGACTAGCGGGAGTGTTGAGCAGTTCTTC. Translation gives CASSRGTSGSVEQFF.

This clonotype was seen only a few times. This rearrangement joins TRBV20-1 to TRBJ2-5, with 9 bases matching TRBD2. Trimming at V came to 3 bases and at J to 0 bases, leaving 5 bases not matched to a gene. The CDR3 contains 15 residues. CDR1 DFQATT and CDR2 SNEGSKA come from the germline V gene (reference sequence). The CDR3 here is CSARGVAGDQETQYF. DNA of the CDR3: TGCAGTGCTAGGGGGGTAGCGGGAGACCAAGAGACCCAGTACTTC.

This clonotype was detected only a few times. The V call is TRBV2, the J call TRBJ2-5, with TRBD2 matching 10 bases. This CDR3 is 15 amino acids long. The germline gives CDR1 SNHLY, CDR2 FYNNEI. With 6 bases clipped from V and 2 bases from J, the junction kept 6 bases outside the gene matches. The CDR3 nucleotides are TGTGCCAGCAGGTGGATGACTAGCGGGCAAGAGACCCAGTACTTC. Protein product: CASRWMTSGQETQYF.

J is TRBJ2-5 and V is TRBV7-2; D uncertain. V lost 3 bases to trimming and J lost 5 bases, with 10 bases between them. CDR3 size: 13 residues. CDR1 and CDR2 from the germline V gene are SGHTA and FQGNSA. CDR3 coding DNA: TGTGCCAGCAGCTTTTACCCCCGGGAGACCCAGTACTTC. This translates into CASSFYPRETQYF.

This clonotype was counted a few times. The V call is TRBV7-2, the J call TRBJ2-2; the D gene is possibly TRBD2 (7 bases). The length of the CDR3 is 15 residues. Between the trimmed V and J ends, which lost 6 bases and 3 bases, there was a span of 14 bases. CDR1 SGHTA and CDR2 FQGNSA come from the germline V gene. The CDR3 nucleotides read TGTGCCAGCAGATCCGCGGGGGCCGACACCGGGGAGCTGTTTTTT. Translated: CASRSAGADTGELFF.

The J gene is TRBJ1-2, the V gene TRBV5-6; TRBD1 agrees at 7 bases. The CDR3 contains 15 residues. Germline V gives CDR1 SGHDT, CDR2 YYEEEE. V gave up 3 bases and J gave up 4 bases; unmatched junction bases: 9. The CDR3 DNA sequence: TGTGCCAGCAGCTCTATAACAGGGGAAGGCTATGGCTACACCTTC. As protein: CASSSITGEGYGYTF.

This clonotype turned up a few times. The rearrangement links TRBV20-1 to TRBJ2-7; 10 bases agree with TRBD2. Looked up from germline, CDR1 is DFQATT and CDR2 is SNEGSKA (reference sequence). V shed 1 base, J shed 0 bases, and the junction held 3 bases outside the gene matches. This CDR3 is built from 15 residues. The CDR3 sequence: CSARGLAGISYEQYF. CDR3 DNA sequence: TGCAGTGCTAGAGGACTAGCGGGTATCTCCTACGAGCAGTACTTC.

The V gene is TRBV18, the J gene TRBJ2-1; the D is unclear. Germline V gives CDR1 KGHSH, CDR2 LQKENI. The V end lost 1 base, the J end lost 7 bases, and 11 bases lay between the germline ends. CDR3 size: 14 residues. In DNA form, the CDR3 reads TGTGCCAGCTCACCACTAGTGACTCGAAATGAGCAGTTCTTC. This translates into CASSPLVTRNEQFF.

Only a few counts were recorded for this clonotype. The rearrangement joins TRBV12-5 to TRBJ2-2; D may be TRBD1 or TRBD2 (5 bases each). V lost 9 bases to trimming and J lost 4 bases, with 15 bases between them. Germline lookup yields CDR1 LGHNT and CDR2 FRNRAP. CDR3 length: 14 amino acids. The CDR3: CASRGPAGTGELFF. The CDR3 nucleotides read TGTGCTAGCCGGGGACCCGCGGGCACCGGGGAGCTGTTTTTT.

This clonotype has only a few counts. This chain uses TRBV6-7 with TRBJ2-7; 14 bases fit TRBD2. TRBV6-7 is placed among ORFs of uncertain function. The CDR3 runs 19 residues. V shed 0 bases, J shed 3 bases, and the junction held 10 bases outside the gene matches. CDR3 coding DNA: TGTGCCAGCAGTTACTCGAATGATCAGGGACTAGCGGGAGACTACGAGCAGTACGTC. Residues: CASSYSNDQGLAGDYEQYV.

Ten or more counts support this clonotype. The V gene is TRBV7-2, the J gene TRBJ1-3; no definite D call. CDR3 length: 13 residues. Trimming removed 5 bases at V and 4 bases at J, with 9 bases between. Per the germline V gene, CDR1 is SGHTA and CDR2 is FQGNSA. CDR3 sequence reads: CASSPDPGNTIYF. In nucleotides, the CDR3 is TGTGCCAGCAGCCCGGACCCGGGAAACACCATATATTTT.

The CDR3 DNA follows: TGTGCCAGCAGCTTGCGGACTACCCTTGCCGGCAATGAGCAGTTCTTC. Translation gives CASSLRTTLAGNEQFF. This chain uses TRBV11-3 with TRBJ2-1; maybe TRBD2 (6 bases). CDR3 length: 16 residues. Trimming removed 3 bases at V and 6 bases at J, with 18 bases between. Germline CDR1 is SGHNT and CDR2 is YENEEA.

This clonotype was observed a few times. V usage is TRBV7-2 and J usage is TRBJ1-1, with TRBD1 matching over 9 bases. The V segment lost 0 bases and the J segment 1 base; nucleotides outside the gene matches: 6. Germline CDR1 is SGHTA and CDR2 is FQGNSA. The CDR3 sequence is 17 residues long. DNA of the CDR3: TGTGCCAGCAGCTTAGCGCCACAGGGGGCTGGGAACACTGAAGCTTTCTTT. Its translation is CASSLAPQGAGNTEAFF.

This clonotype came up a few times. The chain employs TRBV2 and TRBJ2-1, with D possibly being TRBD2 (5 bases). V was clipped by 2 bases and J by 8 bases, with 7 bases between them. The CDR3 sequence is 12 residues long. Looked up from germline, CDR1 is SNHLY and CDR2 is FYNNEI. This CDR3 reads CASSEKRYEQFF. Here the CDR3 DNA reads TGTGCCAGCAGTGAAAAGCGGTATGAGCAGTTCTTC.

This clonotype was picked up many times. The chain joins TRBV5-1 to TRBJ1-3, with D uncertain. There are 16 residues in the CDR3. In germline, CDR1 is SGHRS, CDR2 YFSETQ. V was pared by 0 bases and J by 0 bases, with 10 bases between. The CDR3 spells CASSLGYGSSGNTIYF. CDR3 bases: TGCGCCAGCAGCTTGGGTTACGGATCCTCTGGAAACACCATATATTTT. Based on the CDR3 plus reference TRBV5-1 and TRBJ1-3, the full variable domain is KAGVTQTPRYLIKTRGQQVTLSCSPISGHRSVSWYQQTPGQGLQFLFEYFSETQRNKGNFPGRFSGRQFSNSRSEMNVSTLELGDSALYLCASSLGYGSSGNTIYFGEGSWLTVV.

The sample holds a few counts of this clonotype. The rearrangement uses TRBV6-5 and TRBJ1-2, with D tentatively TRBD1 (6 bases). The V gene's germline CDR1 is MNHEY and CDR2 SVGAGI. Trimming took off 2 bases at V and 8 bases at J, with 21 bases between the two ends. The CDR3 covers 16 residues. The CDR3 spells CASSYRNSIAGDGYTF. As DNA, the CDR3 is TGTGCCAGCAGTTACCGGAATAGTATAGCAGGGGACGGCTACACCTTC.

This rearrangement joins TRBV5-1 to TRBJ2-1; D is uncertain. Germline CDR1 is SGHRS and CDR2 is YFSETQ. The CDR3 sequence is 10 residues long. V was shortened by 10 bases and J by 7 bases, with 9 bases between the two germline ends. CDR3 sequence reads: CARPTNEQFF. The CDR3 DNA reads as TGCGCCCGACCCACAAATGAGCAGTTCTTC.

This clonotype has a count of ten or more. The V gene is TRBV5-1, the J gene TRBJ1-1; D call uncertain. The germline V and J ends were trimmed by 0 bases and 1 base, with 7 bases remaining between them. From germline, CDR1 is SGHRS and CDR2 YFSETQ. The CDR3 runs to 14 residues. The CDR3 sequence: CASSLDTGNTEAFF. The CDR3 DNA reads as TGCGCCAGCAGCTTGGATACGGGGAACACTGAAGCTTTCTTT.